This TCR beta chain derives from a study of cytomegalovirus exposure and HLA in healthy donors. Researchers ran the PCR with 60 Vbeta and 13 Jbeta primers. Some clones are missing from TCRdb's copy, which holds only in-frame ones; the method was immunoSEQ multiplex PCR. The sample records under 200,000 clones, approximately 78% being singletons. Germline CDR1 and CDR2: SQVTM and ANQGSEA. V lost 2 bases and J lost 0, with 11 bases in between. CDR3 size: 15 residues. The material sequenced was PBMCs. The origin of this receptor is a woman aged 18-29 years in good health and CMV-seronegative. The chain uses TRBV29-1 and TRBJ2-1; weak D call: TRBD2 (6 bases). This CDR3 is CSVETSGLSYNEQFF. Written as DNA, the CDR3 is TGCAGCGTTGAAACCAGCGGGCTCTCCTACAATGAGCAGTTCTTC.